This TCR beta chain derives from a study of shared T cell receptors in the human thymus. Clones were read by immunoSEQ multiplex PCR, and TCRdb kept only the in-frame ones, dropping some. The table lists 600,000 or so clones, about 90% of them singletons, with under 0.01% in the top ten. The same sample was also studied in work on human thymus T cells. That investigation notes: Healthy Finnish infants having corrective surgery for congenital heart defects served as donors. The thymus was resected at corrective cardiac surgery. V and J gene usage appeared biased in thymic and blood repertoires. Related reports documented highly overlapping thymic repertoires among unrelated individuals.

Material: thymocytes. This clonotype was obtained from a boy younger than two with a congenital heart defect.

CDR3 residues: CASSYQLAVYEQYF. DNA for the CDR3: TGTGCCAGCAGTTATCAGCTAGCGGTCTACGAGCAGTACTTC. The rearrangement joins TRBV28 to TRBJ2-7, with 7 bases aligning to TRBD2. Germline CDR1 MDHEN, CDR2 SYDVKM. Trimming removed 4 bases from V and 3 bases from J; junction bases left unmatched: 6. The CDR3 spans 14 residues.